The sequence of this T cell receptor beta chain was determined in a study of T cells in women clearing cervical HPV infection. Study in general: Blood came at first lesion visit for cases, post-clearance for controls.

Clones were read by immunoSEQ multiplex PCR, and TCRdb kept only the in-frame ones, dropping some. Its table records under 35,000 clones. Each participant carried one incident cervical HPV16 infection only. Dot-blot hybridization genotyped cervical HPV amplified with MY09/MY11 PCR. This TCR derives from a woman aged 18 to 75 with a cervical HPV16 infection that either progressed to CIN3+ or cleared (not recorded which). Sample: blood buffy coat.

Partial CDR3 DNA: TGTGCCAGCAGACGGACCGGGACAGGTTTCAATGAG. Its translation: CASRRTGTGFNE. The whole CDR3 region reads CASRRTGTGFNEQFF. The gene calls are TRBV7-8 and TRBJ2-1; 8 nucleotides agree with TRBD1. The observed sequence ends 3 residues before the CDR3 terminus, with the missing tail filled in from the germline J gene. The junction had 10 bases not matched to a gene; V was cut back by 6 bases and J by 6 bases. The CDR3 loop spans 15 amino acids. Germline loops: CDR1 SGHVS, CDR2 FQNEAQ.